The sequence of this T cell receptor (beta chain) was determined in a study of T cell responses to AZD1222 COVID-19 vaccine. Study findings and constraints: Donors, mostly white British, included more females; clonal diversity was possibly underestimated. Only a handful of AZD1222 recipients, roughly six in all, had baseline seropositivity. Only after the peak T cell response were repertoires sampled. Within unmutated variant regions lay the reported targets of nearly half of spike-specific TCRs.

Notes on this clone: What it recognizes is unknown.

Trimming stripped 3 bases from V and 3 bases from J, with 10 bases between. In germline, CDR1 is SGDLS, CDR2 YYNGEE. CDR3 size: 13 residues. Produced via immunoSEQ multiplex PCR; TCRdb's table is partial and in-frame only. Of about 210,000 clones in the sample, less than 95% were seen once. The sequencing used peripheral blood, collected 28 days after the second dose of the MenACWY control vaccine. This TCR was sampled from an adult who received the MenACWY meningococcal vaccine as a control. This rearrangement joins TRBV9 to TRBJ2-7; possibly TRBD1 for D (5 bases). CDR3: CASSAQQDYEQYF. The CDR3 nucleotides read TGTGCCAGCAGCGCCCAACAGGACTACGAGCAGTACTTC.